The 31 T cell receptor beta chains presented below share a single source sample, sequenced in a study of T cells expressing NK-cell markers. Using the 5' RACE reads, TCRdb records one entry per CDR3 protein without DNA. This sample's table reports 200,000 to 300,000 distinct CDR3 sequences. Sample: blood T cells: a sorted CD56 or NKG2C T cell subset, CD4+ or CD8+ T cells, or bulk PBMC T cells (not recorded which). These receptors all come from a woman between 18 and 70 years old in good health.

This chain links TRBV20-1 with TRBJ2-6; there is no DNA to check the TCRdb D call of TRBD1. Germline values: CDR1 DFQATT, CDR2 SNEGSKA (reference sequence). The CDR3 totals 17 residues. CDR3 amino acids: CSARAGTASSGANVLTF.

The V call is TRBV19, the J call TRBJ1-4. CDR1 and CDR2 from the germline V gene are LNHDA and SQIVND (reference sequence). The CDR3 is made up of 14 amino acids. CDR3 in amino acids: CASSSDGRNEKLFF. Supplemented by reference TRBV19 and TRBJ1-4, the full variable domain reads DGGITQSPKYLFRKEGQNVTLSCEQNLNHDAMYWYRQDPGQGLRLIYYSQIVNDFQKGDIAEGYSVSREKKESFPLTVTSAQKNPTAFYLCASSSDGRNEKLFFGSGTQLSVL.

The V and J genes are TRBV6-5 and TRBJ1-5. Germline lookup yields CDR1 MNHEY and CDR2 SVGAGI. This CDR3 is built from 15 residues. The CDR3 loop is CASSYRGGLNQPQHF.

The chain combines TRBV12-5 with TRBJ2-4; checking the TCRdb D call of TRBD2 is not possible without DNA. The CDR3 runs 14 residues. CDR1 is LGHNT and CDR2 is FRNRAP in the germline V gene. CDR3 loop: CASGLASFQNIQYF. The full variable domain, rest sourced from reference TRBV12-5 and TRBJ2-4, is DARVTQTPRHKVTEMGQEVTMRCQPILGHNTVFWYRQTMMQGLELLAYFRNRAPLDDSGMPKDRFSAEMPDATLATLKIQPSEPRDSAVYFCASGLASFQNIQYFGAGTRLSVL.

The V call is TRBV11-2, the J call TRBJ2-3. This CDR3 has 12 residues. Germline V gene lookup returns CDR1 SGHAT and CDR2 FQNNGV. The CDR3 loop is CASSLGAYTQYF.

This rearrangement joins TRBV7-2 to TRBJ1-2; TCRdb selects TRBD1, and the lack of DNA leaves this call unchecked. Germline assignment: CDR1 SGHTA and CDR2 FQGNSA. The CDR3 extends over 14 amino acids. The CDR3 loop reads CASSWQGQVAGYTF. Variable domain in full (rest from reference TRBV7-2 and TRBJ1-2): GAGVSQSPSNKVTEKGKDVELRCDPISGHTALYWYRQSLGQGLEFLIYFQGNSAPDKSGLPSDRFSAERTGGSVSTLTIQRTQQEDSAVYLCASSWQGQVAGYTFGSGTRLTVV.

This rearrangement joins TRBV7-7 to TRBJ2-1. This CDR3 comprises 14 residues. Germline lookup yields CDR1 SSHAT and CDR2 FNYEAQ (reference sequence). This CDR3 is CASSLAPGPNEQFF.

The chain combines TRBV7-2 with TRBJ2-1; lacking DNA, the TRBD2 call made by TCRdb goes unchecked. The CDR3 spans 12 residues. Per the germline V gene, CDR1 is SGHTA and CDR2 is FQGNSA. CDR3 protein: CASSPQRGEQFF.

This chain uses TRBV27 with TRBJ2-3; the TRBD2 assignment by TCRdb is unverifiable without DNA. The germline V gene encodes CDR1 MNHEY and CDR2 SMNVEV (reference sequence). The CDR3 sequence is 15 residues long. The CDR3 reads CASSLTSLSTDTQYF.

The chain employs TRBV20-1 and TRBJ2-2; the TCRdb D gene call, TRBD2, has no DNA to confirm it. Germline loops: CDR1 DFQATT, CDR2 SNEGSKA (reference sequence). The CDR3 has 13 amino acids. The CDR3 region is CSAQGGTSGELFF.

The chain is built from TRBV20-1 and TRBJ2-3; lacking DNA, the TRBD1 call made by TCRdb goes unchecked. The CDR3 is made up of 16 amino acids. Germline CDR1 and CDR2: DFQATT and SNEGSKA (reference sequence). The CDR3 loop reads CSATPLGATSADTQYF.

The V gene is TRBV6-5, the J gene TRBJ1-3. The CDR3 totals 15 residues. CDR1 and CDR2 from the germline V gene are MNHEY and SVGAGI. The CDR3 region is CASSYSLTSGNTIYF.

This chain uses TRBV5-1 with TRBJ2-1; lacking DNA, the TRBD2 call made by TCRdb goes unchecked. This CDR3 has 15 residues. The germline V gene has CDR1 SGHRS and CDR2 YFSETQ. The CDR3 loop reads CASSFGRLNYNEQFF.

The chain is built from TRBV7-2 and TRBJ2-4; TCRdb returns TRBD2, unconfirmable since there is no DNA. This CDR3 contains 13 residues. Germline values: CDR1 SGHTA, CDR2 FQGNSA. The CDR3 sequence is CASSLALKGEEYF. Combining the CDR3 with reference TRBV7-2 and TRBJ2-4 gives the whole variable domain GAGVSQSPSNKVTEKGKDVELRCDPISGHTALYWYRQSLGQGLEFLIYFQGNSAPDKSGLPSDRFSAERTGGSVSTLTIQRTQQEDSAVYLCASSLALKGEEYFGAGTRLSVL.

This chain connects TRBV27 to TRBJ2-6; the D call of TRBD1 rests on TCRdb alone, since no DNA is present to check it. The CDR3 sequence is 19 residues long. In germline, CDR1 is MNHEY, CDR2 SMNVEV (reference sequence). The CDR3 reads CASSGQVNLVLSGANVLTF.

This chain connects TRBV12-3 or TRBV12-4 to TRBJ1-2. The CDR3 is 15 residues long. The CDR3 reads CASSLGAGSNYGYTF.

The chain is built from TRBV30 and TRBJ2-5; the D call of TRBD1 rests on TCRdb alone, since no DNA is present to check it. The CDR3 totals 15 residues. The germline V gene encodes CDR1 GTSNPN and CDR2 SVGIG (reference sequence). The CDR3 region is CAWSEGQGGRETQYF.

The rearrangement joins TRBV29-1 to TRBJ2-3; the D call of TRBD2 rests on TCRdb alone, since no DNA is present to check it. Germline values: CDR1 SQVTM, CDR2 ANQGSEA. The CDR3 runs 14 residues. CDR3 region: CSALQLGSTDTQYF.

J is TRBJ2-7 and V is TRBV20-1; no DNA is available, so the TRBD2 call from TCRdb remains unchecked. The CDR3 length is 15 residues. CDR1 is DFQATT and CDR2 is SNEGSKA in the germline V gene (reference sequence). The CDR3 spells CSATPGGSGSLEQYF.

The V and J genes are TRBV11-2 and TRBJ1-2; TCRdb returns TRBD1, unconfirmable since there is no DNA. The CDR3 loop spans 13 amino acids. The germline V gene encodes CDR1 SGHAT and CDR2 FQNNGV. The CDR3 sequence: CASSLSVRNGYTF.

The chain joins TRBV7-2 to TRBJ1-2; the TCRdb call, TRBD1, lacks DNA for checking. Germline V gene sequence: CDR1 SGHTA, CDR2 FQGNSA. This CDR3 is 14 amino acids long. The CDR3 protein is CTSSLGRGRYGYTF. Combining the CDR3 with reference TRBV7-2 and TRBJ1-2 gives the whole variable domain GAGVSQSPSNKVTEKGKDVELRCDPISGHTALYWYRQSLGQGLEFLIYFQGNSAPDKSGLPSDRFSAERTGGSVSTLTIQRTQQEDSAVYLCTSSLGRGRYGYTFGSGTRLTVV.

The V call is TRBV29-1, the J call TRBJ1-1. Germline CDR1 reads SQVTM; CDR2 reads ANQGSEA. The CDR3 extends over 13 amino acids. The CDR3 spells CSVGRQANTEAFF.

This rearrangement joins TRBV7-8 to TRBJ1-5; TCRdb outputs TRBD1, but without DNA this stays unchecked. Germline CDR1 is SGHVS and CDR2 is FQNEAQ. The CDR3 contains 14 residues. Here the CDR3 reads CASSLVTGSIPQHF.

The chain has TRBV7-2 and TRBJ2-7; TCRdb calls TRBD2, which cannot be checked without DNA. The CDR3 is made up of 16 amino acids. Germline CDR1 is SGHTA and CDR2 is FQGNSA. CDR3 loop: CASSPGLAGGSYEQYF.

The genes are TRBV7-9 and TRBJ2-1. CDR1 is SEHNR and CDR2 is FQNEAQ in the germline V gene (reference sequence). This CDR3 spans 14 amino acids. CDR3 residues: CASSLVQIRPEQFF.

V gene TRBV7-9 combines with J gene TRBJ2-3; the TCRdb call, TRBD1, lacks DNA for checking. The CDR3 is made up of 16 amino acids. Germline V gene sequence: CDR1 SEHNR, CDR2 FQNEAQ (reference sequence). CDR3 in amino acids: CASSLTRTGSTDTQYF.

The chain couples TRBV7-7 to TRBJ2-1; TCRdb selects TRBD2, and the lack of DNA leaves this call unchecked. Germline V lookup: CDR1 SSHAT, CDR2 FNYEAQ (reference sequence). The CDR3 extends over 16 amino acids. The CDR3 here is CASSLGVGLDFNEQFF.

The V and J genes are TRBV15 and TRBJ2-3; there is no DNA to check the TCRdb D call of TRBD2. The CDR3 loop spans 17 amino acids. Germline V gives CDR1 LNHNV, CDR2 YYDKDF (reference sequence). The chain's CDR3 is CATSRPPSSVGTDTQYF. The variable domain in full, with the rest retrieved from reference TRBV15 and TRBJ2-3, is DAMVIQNPRYQVTQFGKPVTLSCSQTLNHNVMYWYQQKSSQAPKLLFHYYDKDFNNEADTPDNFQSRRPNTSFCFLDIRSPGLGDTAMYLCATSRPPSSVGTDTQYFGPGTRLTVL.

This sequence joins TRBV12-3 or TRBV12-4 and TRBJ2-7; lacking DNA, the TRBD1 call made by TCRdb goes unchecked. This CDR3 comprises 15 residues. The CDR3 here is CASSPRKPGAYEQYF.

The chain recombines TRBV3-1 with TRBJ1-2. CDR3 size: 13 residues. CDR1 is LGHDT and CDR2 is YNNKEL in the germline V gene (reference sequence). This chain's CDR3 is CASSQVRDYGYTF.

V is TRBV29-1 and J is TRBJ1-2; the D call from TCRdb, TRBD1, cannot be confirmed without DNA. From germline, CDR1 is SQVTM and CDR2 ANQGSEA. CDR3 size: 12 residues. CDR3 region: CSAWGQVGGYTF. Full variable domain (missing parts from reference TRBV29-1 and TRBJ1-2): SAVISQKPSRDICQRGTSLTIQCQVDSQVTMMFWYRQQPGQSLTLIATANQGSEATYESGFVIDKFPISRPNLTFSTLTVSNMSPEDSSIYLCSAWGQVGGYTFGSGTRLTVV.